The source of this TCR beta chain is a study of T cell repertoires in aging, cancer and after chemotherapy. Study summary: Donors were grouped into six age bands spanning 30 or younger through 70 or older.

The CDR3 covers 15 residues. Trimming removed 5 bases from V and 5 bases from J; junction bases left unmatched: 7. Looked up from germline, CDR1 is MNHEY and CDR2 is SMNVEV (reference sequence). The template was genomic DNA from peripheral blood, not RNA. Study conclusions and caveats: Age-matched healthy donors had significantly more diverse, less clonal blood TCR repertoires than untreated cancer patients.

A mixed TRB-A/B primer pool amplified rearranged TRB by multiplex touch-down PCR. Using its own MiXCR run on the multiplex PCR reads, TCRdb lists one record per CDR3 protein. This sample carries 1,500 to 2,000 distinct CDR3 sequences, approximately 34% of them seen once, and the ten largest clones take approximately 19%. A few counts support this clonotype. The antigen is not known. The sequence was collected from a human donor with a solid tumor. Material: blood. The V and J genes are TRBV27 and TRBJ2-5; 11 bases map to TRBD1. Here the CDR3 reads CASSTGTGGAETQYF. The CDR3 coding sequence is TGTGCCAGCAGTACTGGGACAGGGGGTGCGGAGACCCAGTACTTC.